Sequencing of this TCR beta chain was carried out in a study of OX40 agonist ivuxolimab in advanced cancers. Points from the study as a whole: Among the lowest peripheral clonal expansion occurred in 0.1-3.0 mg/kg partial responders.

Assay: immunoSEQ multiplex PCR; the TCRdb copy retains only in-frame clones and omits some. The sample has about 83,000 clones; roughly 87% are singletons. In regard to this clone: Its antigen is not known.

The receptor comes from an adult with an advanced solid tumor such as melanoma, head and neck, liver or kidney cancer. The sequences come from CD4+ or CD8+ T cells sorted from blood, collected in a trial of the OX40 agonist ivuxolimab.

The DNA of the CDR3 is TGCAGCGTCGGGGACAGAGCCTACGAGCAGTACTTC. This codes for CSVGDRAYEQYF. J is TRBJ2-7 and V is TRBV29-1; 7 nucleotides align to TRBD1. Trimming took 6 bases from V and 2 from J; bases not matched to a gene: 4. Germline V gene data show CDR1 as SQVTM and CDR2 as ANQGSEA. The CDR3 has 12 amino acids.